Following are 10 T cell receptor beta chains from one sample sequenced in a study of blood T cell repertoires in COVID-19. Profiling relied on immunoSEQ multiplex PCR, and the TCRdb table lists in-frame clones only, not all of them. The sample lists hundreds of thousands of clones, around 79% occurring once. The sequenced sample consisted of peripheral blood. Receptor source: a woman aged 80 or over with acute or convalescent COVID-19.

This chain joins TRBV6-2 or TRBV6-3 and TRBJ2-5; 13 nucleotides line up with TRBD2. The CDR3 runs to 19 residues. V lost 2 bases to trimming and J lost 5 bases; unmatched junction nucleotides: 14. The V gene's germline CDR1 is MNHEY and CDR2 SVGEGT. The DNA for the CDR3 is TGTGCCAGCAGTTACAACTCCCTGCTGACTAGCGGGGGGACGGAGACCCAGTACTTC. It encodes CASSYNSLLTSGGTETQYF.

V gene TRBV6-1 combines with J gene TRBJ2-6; weak D call: TRBD1 (5 bases). This CDR3 is built from 16 residues. V lost 2 bases and J lost 4, with 12 bases in between. The germline V gene encodes CDR1 MNHNS and CDR2 SASEGT. The CDR3 reads CASSERQGSGANVLTF. In DNA form, the CDR3 reads TGTGCCAGCAGTGAAAGGCAGGGATCAGGGGCCAACGTCCTGACTTTC.

The V and J genes are TRBV29-1 and TRBJ1-3, with 9 bases identical to TRBD1. Unmatched junction bases numbered 11, after V lost 6 bases and J lost 8 bases. Looked up from germline, CDR1 is SQVTM and CDR2 is ANQGSEA. The CDR3 loop spans 14 amino acids. CDR3 region: CSVGLGTGMDTIYF. CDR3 DNA: TGCAGCGTAGGTCTTGGGACAGGGATGGACACCATATATTTT.

The rearrangement joins TRBV5-6 to TRBJ2-2; the D is unclear. V shed 7 bases and J shed 7 bases, with 14 bases lying between them. Germline assignment: CDR1 SGHDT and CDR2 YYEEEE. This CDR3 comprises 13 residues. The CDR3 loop is CASGSFSGGELFF. The CDR3 DNA sequence: TGTGCCAGCGGGTCCTTTTCGGGCGGGGAGCTGTTTTTT.

The V call is TRBV4-2, the J call TRBJ2-1, with D unresolved. CDR1 and CDR2 from the germline V gene are LGHNA and YNFKEQ. Trimming took 0 bases from V and 2 from J, leaving 8 bases between them. The CDR3 extends over 15 amino acids. The CDR3 region is CASSQDRSPYNEQFF. The CDR3 coding sequence is TGTGCCAGCAGCCAAGATCGGTCCCCCTACAATGAGCAGTTCTTC.

The chain carries TRBV19 and TRBJ1-1; possible D gene TRBD1, 5 bases. The V end was cut by 1 base, the J end by 8 bases, with 8 bases between. The CDR3 consists of 12 residues. From germline, CDR1 is LNHDA and CDR2 SQIVND (reference sequence). In DNA form, the CDR3 reads TGTGCCAGTAGTATAGTATGGGGCGAAGCTTTCTTT. Translating it yields CASSIVWGEAFF.

This chain joins TRBV4-1 and TRBJ2-1; 9 positions agree with TRBD2. The J segment lost 7 bases and the V segment lost 3 bases, leaving 7 bases of the junction unmatched. Germline-derived CDR1 and CDR2 are MGHRA and YSYEKL. The CDR3 runs 15 residues. For the CDR3, the DNA is TGCGCCAGCAGCCAGTCTAGCGGGACGGGGAATGAGCAGTTCTTC. Encoded protein: CASSQSSGTGNEQFF.

This chain links TRBV5-1 with TRBJ2-3, with TRBD2 matching over 12 bases. The CDR3 contains 15 residues. Looked up from germline, CDR1 is SGHRS and CDR2 is YFSETQ. Trimming took 4 bases from V and 3 from J; bases not matched to a gene: 3. CDR3 amino acids: CASSVTSGGTDTQYF. CDR3 coding DNA: TGCGCCAGCAGCGTGACTAGCGGGGGAACAGATACGCAGTATTTT.

The chain couples TRBV11-2 to TRBJ2-1; 14 bases line up with TRBD2. The CDR3 has 18 amino acids. Unmatched junction bases numbered 10, after V lost 8 bases and J lost 1 base. Germline CDR1 reads SGHAT; CDR2 reads FQNNGV. Here the CDR3 DNA reads TGTGCCAGCGGAATGGGGACTAGCGGGAGATTTTCCTACAATGAGCAGTTCTTC. Residues: CASGMGTSGRFSYNEQFF. The entire variable domain, with the rest obtained from reference TRBV11-2 and TRBJ2-1, is as follows: EAGVAQSPRYKIIEKRQSVAFWCNPISGHATLYWYQQILGQGPKLLIQFQNNGVVDDSQLPKDRFSAERLKGVDSTLKIQPAKLEDSAVYLCASGMGTSGRFSYNEQFFGPGTRLTVL.

V gene TRBV29-1 combines with J gene TRBJ1-4, with 8 positions matching TRBD1. The CDR3 loop spans 14 amino acids. CDR1 is SQVTM, CDR2 ANQGSEA, per germline. V trimming: 4 bases; J trimming: 2 bases; junction bases outside the gene matches: 3. The CDR3 region is CSVARTGTNEKLFF. The CDR3 region has the DNA TGCAGCGTTGCCCGGACAGGGACTAATGAAAAACTGTTTTTT.